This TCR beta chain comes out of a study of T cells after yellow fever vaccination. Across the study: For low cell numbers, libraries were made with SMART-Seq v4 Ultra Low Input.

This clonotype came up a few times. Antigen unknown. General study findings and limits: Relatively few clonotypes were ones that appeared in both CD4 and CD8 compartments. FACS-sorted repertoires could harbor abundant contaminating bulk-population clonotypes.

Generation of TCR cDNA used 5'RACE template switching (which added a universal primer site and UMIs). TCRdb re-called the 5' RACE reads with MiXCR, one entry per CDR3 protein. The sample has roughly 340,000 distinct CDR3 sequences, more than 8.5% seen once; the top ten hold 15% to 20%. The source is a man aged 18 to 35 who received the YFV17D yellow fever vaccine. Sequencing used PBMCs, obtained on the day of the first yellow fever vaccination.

The CDR3 protein is CASSVSGDSYEQYF. CDR3 sequence (DNA): TGTGCCAGCAGCGTTAGCGGTGACTCCTACGAGCAGTACTTC. The rearrangement joins TRBV7-3 to TRBJ2-7, with D possibly being TRBD2 (6 bases). V lost 5 bases and J lost 0, with 11 bases in between. Germline V lookup: CDR1 SGHTA, CDR2 FQGTGA. CDR3 length: 14 amino acids.